This TCR beta chain came from a study of blood T cell repertoires in COVID-19. Study information: Donors in the United States, Italy and Spain gave samples during acute or convalescent COVID-19. PBMCs, B-cell-depleted T cells, or T cells were the source of the cDNA or gDNA that made up the material.

In the authors' methods: Amplified reference gene primers provided the basis for estimating nucleated cell counts. TCRdb keeps only in-frame clones here, not all; method: immunoSEQ multiplex PCR. V and J calls and clone size are given by that table; D and trimming were obtained from the DNA. The sample yields around 260,000 clones, more than 85% seen once. The V and J ends lost 6 bases and 2 bases respectively, with 10 bases between them. CDR3 length: 13 residues. CDR1 and CDR2 (germline): ENHRY, SYGVKD. The clonotype originates from a man aged 30-40 years with acute or convalescent COVID-19. The chain has TRBV10-3 and TRBJ2-5; D might be TRBD1 (8 bases). Sequencing used peripheral blood. The chain's CDR3 is CAIRQGGQETQYF. CDR3 sequence (DNA): TGTGCCATCAGACAGGGGGGGCAAGAGACCCAGTACTTC.